This passage covers 26 T cell receptor beta chains from one sample sequenced in a study of cytomegalovirus exposure and HLA in healthy donors. With 60 Vbeta and 13 Jbeta primers, the PCR was carried out. TCRdb keeps only in-frame clones here, not all; method: immunoSEQ multiplex PCR. In the table there are about 97,000 clones, roughly 73% of which are singletons. Sample: PBMCs. The source of these receptors is a man aged 35-49 years in good health and CMV-seronegative.

This chain joins TRBV7-9 and TRBJ1-2, with 8 bases lining up with TRBD1. The germline gives CDR1 SEHNR, CDR2 FQNEAQ (reference sequence). The CDR3 covers 13 residues. The ends lost 3 bases at V and 6 bases at J; junction bases unmatched: 3. The CDR3 nucleotides are TGTGCCAGCAGCTTCGGACAGGGTGATGGCTACACCTTC. It encodes CASSFGQGDGYTF.

The chain carries TRBV2 and TRBJ2-2; D is ambiguous. From germline, CDR1 is SNHLY and CDR2 FYNNEI. V was clipped by 3 bases and J by 2 bases, with 4 bases between them. This CDR3 has 13 residues. CDR3 protein: CASSDYNTGELFF. The DNA for the CDR3 is TGTGCCAGCAGTGATTATAACACCGGGGAGCTGTTTTTT.

Only a few counts were recorded for this clone. The chain links TRBV6-1 to TRBJ1-2; the D is unclear. Trimming pared 7 bases from V and 2 bases from J, leaving 14 bases between. CDR3 length equals 14 residues. The germline gives CDR1 MNHNS, CDR2 SASEGT. CDR3 residues: CASIPRRRNYGYTF. CDR3 nucleotides: TGTGCCAGCATCCCCAGGAGGCGGAACTATGGCTACACCTTC.

V usage is TRBV13 and J usage is TRBJ2-7; possibly TRBD1 for D (5 bases). CDR1 PRHDT and CDR2 FYEKMQ come from the germline V gene (reference sequence). Trimming pared 5 bases from V and 4 bases from J, leaving 9 bases between. The CDR3 is made up of 12 amino acids. CDR3 DNA: TGTGCCAGCAGCCGACAGTTTTACGAGCAGTACTTC. It translates to CASSRQFYEQYF.

The CDR3 reads CASSLSAGGNNEQFF. The DNA for the CDR3 is TGTGCCAGCAGCTTATCGGCGGGGGGGAACAATGAGCAGTTCTTC. The gene calls are TRBV7-9 and TRBJ2-1; 9 nucleotides align to TRBD2. The CDR3 contains 15 residues. In germline, CDR1 is SEHNR, CDR2 FQNEAQ (reference sequence). After removal of 2 bases from V and 5 bases from J, the junction contained 4 bases not matched to a gene.

This sequence joins TRBV29-1 and TRBJ2-3; D perhaps matches TRBD1 (5 bases). V was pared by 7 bases and J by 6 bases, with 11 bases between. The CDR3 has 11 residues. The V gene's germline CDR1 is SQVTM and CDR2 ANQGSEA. The CDR3 DNA sequence: TGCAGCGCTATCAGGGTTGATACGCAGTATTTT. Protein: CSAIRVDTQYF.

The CDR3 reads CASSLYLADTQYF. The CDR3 nucleotides read TGTGCCAGCAGCTTGTACTTAGCAGATACGCAGTATTTT. V usage is TRBV5-4 and J usage is TRBJ2-3, with unresolved D. CDR3 length equals 13 residues. Germline V gene data show CDR1 as SGHNT and CDR2 as YYREEE (reference sequence). V was pared by 1 base and J by 4 bases, with 7 bases between.

The chain is built from TRBV19 and TRBJ2-7; 9 nucleotides align to TRBD1. The length of the CDR3 is 17 residues. Germline-derived CDR1 and CDR2 are LNHDA and SQIVND (reference sequence). Trimming removed 4 bases from V and 2 bases from J; junction bases left unmatched: 12. For the CDR3, the DNA is TGTGCCAGTAGTACGCTAACCGGGACAGGGTTTCCCTACGAGCAGTACTTC. This encodes CASSTLTGTGFPYEQYF.

This clone was detected a few times. V usage is TRBV4-2 and J usage is TRBJ2-7; 9 positions match TRBD1. The CDR3 length is 15 residues. V trimming: 6 bases; J trimming: 6 bases; junction bases outside the gene matches: 12. Germline V gene sequence: CDR1 LGHNA, CDR2 YNFKEQ. CDR3 coding DNA: TGTGCCAGCAGTCTTCCCGGGACAGGGCATGGCGAGCAGTACTTC. Translated: CASSLPGTGHGEQYF.

V and J are TRBV5-1 and TRBJ1-5; 8 bases agree with TRBD1. The CDR3 is 15 residues long. Looked up from germline, CDR1 is SGHRS and CDR2 is YFSETQ. Trimming took 3 bases from V and 3 from J; bases not matched to a gene: 5. The CDR3 DNA follows: TGCGCCAGCAGCTCAGGACAGGGCTACAATCAGCCCCAGCATTTT. Residues: CASSSGQGYNQPQHF.

The chain joins TRBV19 to TRBJ2-5, with D possibly TRBD1 on 6 matching bases. The CDR3 spans 11 residues. In germline, CDR1 is LNHDA, CDR2 SQIVND (reference sequence). Deletions cut 8 bases from V and 6 bases from J, with 10 bases between. CDR3: CASSGHQTQYF. CDR3 bases: TGTGCCAGTTCGGGACACCAGACCCAGTACTTC. The full variable domain, rest sourced from reference TRBV19 and TRBJ2-5, is DGGITQSPKYLFRKEGQNVTLSCEQNLNHDAMYWYRQDPGQGLRLIYYSQIVNDFQKGDIAEGYSVSREKKESFPLTVTSAQKNPTAFYLCASSGHQTQYFGPGTRLLVL.

The V call is TRBV2, the J call TRBJ2-5; 8 bases fit TRBD2. The junction had 8 bases not matched to a gene; V was cut back by 4 bases and J by 10 bases. Germline V gene lookup returns CDR1 SNHLY and CDR2 FYNNEI. The CDR3 extends over 13 amino acids. CDR3 sequence: CASSGGGGRDQYF. The CDR3 DNA is TGTGCCAGCAGTGGGGGCGGGGGGCGCGACCAGTACTTC. The whole variable domain, remainder taken from reference TRBV2 and TRBJ2-5, is EPEVTQTPSHQVTQMGQEVILRCVPISNHLYFYWYRQILGQKVEFLVSFYNNEISEKSEIFDDQFSVERPDGSNFTLKIRSTKLEDSAMYFCASSGGGGRDQYFGPGTRLLVL.

The J gene is TRBJ1-3, the V gene TRBV9, with a tentative D call TRBD1 (6 bases). The CDR3 has 15 residues. Germline CDR1 is SGDLS and CDR2 is YYNGEE. V was shortened by 4 bases and J by 0 bases, with 11 bases between the two germline ends. The CDR3 sequence is CASSYGTSSGNTIYF. CDR3 nucleotide sequence: TGTGCCAGCAGCTATGGGACAAGCTCTGGAAACACCATATATTTT.

The rearrangement uses TRBV27 and TRBJ2-3, with a possible D match to TRBD2 (8 bases). From germline, CDR1 is MNHEY and CDR2 SMNVEV (reference sequence). V lost 0 bases and J 6 bases, leaving 22 bases between the germline ends. There are 18 residues in the CDR3. The CDR3 sequence: CASSLSGFREGASDTQYF. CDR3 sequence (DNA): TGTGCCAGCAGTTTATCGGGTTTCCGGGAGGGGGCGTCGGATACGCAGTATTTT.

This clone was seen many times. The genes are TRBV2 and TRBJ2-2; a possible D gene is TRBD2 (6 bases). Per germline, CDR1 SNHLY and CDR2 FYNNEI. The CDR3 consists of 11 residues. The V gene lost 8 bases and the J gene lost 7 bases, with 8 bases spanning the gap. CDR3 nucleotides: TGTGCCAGCTCAGCGGGCGGGGAGCTGTTTTTT. Amino acid sequence: CASSAGGELFF.

This clone was seen just once. The CDR3 DNA sequence: TGTGCCAGCAGCTTATTCGGACAGGCAGGGTGGCAGCCCCAGCATTTT. This gives the protein CASSLFGQAGWQPQHF. The chain carries TRBV7-9 and TRBJ1-5, with TRBD1 identical over 7 bases. With V trimmed by 2 bases and J by 7 bases, 11 bases remained unmatched. This CDR3 region has 16 residues. Germline-derived CDR1 and CDR2 are SEHNR and FQNEAQ (reference sequence).

The chain is built from TRBV7-9 and TRBJ2-1; no clear D. Germline CDR1 and CDR2: SEHNR and FQNEAQ (reference sequence). V was trimmed by 5 bases and J by 10 bases, leaving 15 bases between them. This CDR3 spans 13 amino acids. The CDR3 sequence is CASSTPTSAEQFF. The DNA for the CDR3 is TGTGCCAGCAGCACTCCGACAAGTGCGGAGCAGTTCTTC.

The rearrangement links TRBV4-3 to TRBJ2-7; D is possibly TRBD2 (6 bases). The CDR3 has 15 amino acids. V lost 4 bases and J 3 bases, leaving 16 bases between the germline ends. Looked up from germline, CDR1 is LGHNA and CDR2 is YSLEER. The CDR3 coding sequence is TGCGCCAGCAGCCCTGGGACTGTTGGGGTCTACGAGCAGTACTTC. Its protein is CASSPGTVGVYEQYF.

The chain combines TRBV5-6 with TRBJ1-6, with a possible D match to TRBD1 (6 bases). Germline CDR1 SGHDT, CDR2 YYEEEE. The CDR3 is 15 amino acids. The germline V and J ends were trimmed by 7 bases and 3 bases, with 14 bases remaining between them. DNA for the CDR3: TGTGCCAGCGGAGTCGGGACATACTATAATTCACCCCTCCACTTT. This translates into CASGVGTYYNSPLHF.

V is TRBV4-3 and J is TRBJ2-7, with TRBD1 matching 8 bases. With V trimmed by 1 base and J by 1 base, 3 bases remained unmatched. The length of the CDR3 is 15 residues. Germline V gene lookup returns CDR1 LGHNA and CDR2 YSLEER. CDR3: CASSQVQGGSYEQYF. The CDR3 nucleotides read TGCGCCAGCAGCCAAGTACAGGGGGGATCCTACGAGCAGTACTTC.

This clone came up once. The rearrangement links TRBV4-1 to TRBJ2-3; D gene ambiguous. Germline-derived CDR1 and CDR2 are MGHRA and YSYEKL. V lost 4 bases, J lost 5 bases, and 13 bases lay in between. The CDR3 covers 14 residues. The CDR3 coding sequence is TGCGCCAGCAGCCCCCGTCGAGCCGGAGATACGCAGTATTTT. Translating it yields CASSPRRAGDTQYF.

The chain couples TRBV7-2 to TRBJ2-3; the D is unclear. Germline CDR1 reads SGHTA; CDR2 reads FQGNSA. V was clipped by 2 bases and J by 5 bases, with 8 bases between them. The CDR3 is made up of 13 amino acids. CDR3 protein: CASSLRGGDTQYF. CDR3 coding DNA: TGTGCCAGCAGCTTAAGAGGCGGAGATACGCAGTATTTT. The variable domain in full, with the rest retrieved from reference TRBV7-2 and TRBJ2-3, is GAGVSQSPSNKVTEKGKDVELRCDPISGHTALYWYRQSLGQGLEFLIYFQGNSAPDKSGLPSDRFSAERTGGSVSTLTIQRTQQEDSAVYLCASSLRGGDTQYFGPGTRLTVL.

This clone was picked up a small number of times. V and J are TRBV13 and TRBJ2-7, with TRBD1 matching over 7 bases. The CDR3 runs 14 residues. Germline V gene data show CDR1 as PRHDT and CDR2 as FYEKMQ (reference sequence). J gave up 5 bases and V 2 bases, and 6 bases lay outside the gene matches. In nucleotides, the CDR3 is TGTGCCAGCAGCTTAAATAGGGGGCTGGACGAGCAGTACTTC. This translates into CASSLNRGLDEQYF.

The chain uses TRBV7-2 and TRBJ2-3; unclear D gene. CDR3 length equals 15 residues. Trimming removed 1 base from V and 3 bases from J, with 11 bases in between. Per the germline V gene, CDR1 is SGHTA and CDR2 is FQGNSA. The DNA for the CDR3 is TGTGCCAGCAGCTTAGGCGGCCGAAGTACAGATACGCAGTATTTT. Translating gives CASSLGGRSTDTQYF.

This clone showed up just a few times. The V call is TRBV5-4, the J call TRBJ1-1; TRBD1 is a possible D gene (5 bases). This CDR3 spans 13 amino acids. Germline V lookup: CDR1 SGHNT, CDR2 YYREEE (reference sequence). V lost 4 bases, J lost 4 bases, and 11 bases lay in between. The CDR3 here is CASSPARATEAFF. The CDR3 coding sequence is TGTGCCAGCAGCCCCGCCAGGGCCACTGAAGCTTTCTTT.

The gene calls are TRBV28 and TRBJ1-5, with D possibly matching TRBD1 (5 bases). Germline CDR1 and CDR2: MDHEN and SYDVKM. Trimming removed 5 bases at V and 4 bases at J, with 9 bases between. The CDR3 totals 13 residues. The CDR3 DNA reads TGTGCCAGCAGTGGGGGGGGGAATCAGCCCCAGCATTTT. It codes for CASSGGGNQPQHF.